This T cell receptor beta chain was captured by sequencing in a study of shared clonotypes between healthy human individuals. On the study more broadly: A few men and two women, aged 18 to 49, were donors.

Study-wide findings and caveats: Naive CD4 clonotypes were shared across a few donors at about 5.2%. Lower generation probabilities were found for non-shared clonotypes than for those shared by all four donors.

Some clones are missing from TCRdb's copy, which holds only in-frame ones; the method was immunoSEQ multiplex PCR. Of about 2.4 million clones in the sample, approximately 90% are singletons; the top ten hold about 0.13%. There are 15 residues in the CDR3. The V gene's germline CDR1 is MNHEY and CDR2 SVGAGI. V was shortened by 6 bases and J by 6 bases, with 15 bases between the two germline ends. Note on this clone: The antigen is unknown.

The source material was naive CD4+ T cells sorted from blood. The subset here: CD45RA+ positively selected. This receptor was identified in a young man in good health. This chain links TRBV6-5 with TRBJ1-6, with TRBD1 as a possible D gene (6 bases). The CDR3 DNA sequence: TGTGCCAGCAGGCTGCCGGGGGCTGTTAATTCACCCCTCCACTTT. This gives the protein CASRLPGAVNSPLHF.